A selection of T cell receptor beta chains follows, all from one sample in a study of CD8+ T cells in alopecia areata. Sequenced by immunoSEQ multiplex PCR; TCRdb stores in-frame clones only, minus some. The table has 180,000 or so clones, around 71% seen once; the top ten hold about an eighth. Sequencing was performed on CD8+ T cells sorted from blood, taken at week 0. Every receptor here comes from a human donor with alopecia areata. Each CDR3 is given with its conserved first and last residue. A D gene is named only where the DNA matches it firmly.

V gene,J gene,D gene,CDR3 protein
TRBV29-1,TRBJ2-3,.,CSAHASSDSGTDTQYF
TRBV7-9,TRBJ2-5,.,CASSLLEAEETQYF
TRBV5-1,TRBJ2-1,.,CASSFEPLPARVNNEQFF
TRBV2,TRBJ2-7,TRBD2,CASSGSVAGRHEQYF
TRBV29-1,TRBJ2-7,TRBD2,CSVGAGGLYEQYF
TRBV7-6,TRBJ1-5,.,CASSFEGQPQHF
TRBV5-6,TRBJ2-3,TRBD1,CASSSPTGTTQYF
TRBV4-1,TRBJ1-2,.,CASSQDVGAYGYTF
TRBV27,TRBJ2-7,.,CASSPRDRLFEQYF
TRBV30,TRBJ2-3,.,CAWRGEATDTQYF
TRBV30,TRBJ2-7,TRBD1,CAWSSYSNPRGRSFYEQYF